Below, 28 T cell receptor beta chains from the same sample are listed, as sequenced in a study of T cells in Graves' hyperthyroidism and ophthalmopathy. From RNA transcripts, TCR beta CDR3 regions were amplified. HTBI primers were the set used in a first-round RT-PCR of the TCR CDR3. TCRdb reanalysed the multiplex PCR reads using MiXCR and keeps one entry per CDR3 protein. The sample contains more than 300,000 distinct CDR3 sequences, about 18% of which appear only once. The sample comprised blood. The receptors stem from a man between 18 and 35 years old with Graves' ophthalmopathy.

This clonotype was counted at least ten times. The chain employs TRBV6-1 and TRBJ1-1; the match to TRBD1 covers 12 bases. Germline V gene lookup returns CDR1 MNHNS and CDR2 SASEGT. V lost 0 bases and J lost 4; bases outside the gene matches: 3. The CDR3 length is 16 residues. The CDR3 loop reads CASSEAGTGGGTEAFF. In nucleotides, the CDR3 is TGTGCCAGCAGTGAAGCGGGGACAGGGGGCGGCACTGAAGCTTTCTTT.

This clonotype was recorded many times. The gene calls are TRBV27 and TRBJ2-7; the D is unclear. Trimming stripped 5 bases from V and 7 bases from J, with 15 bases between. The CDR3 length is 13 residues. Germline CDR1 reads MNHEY; CDR2 reads SMNVEV (reference sequence). The CDR3 region has the DNA TGTGCCAGCAGTCCCGGTGGGTTGTTAGAGCAGTACTTC. Translated, it gives CASSPGGLLEQYF.

The table lists this clonotype with a few counts. This chain joins TRBV19 and TRBJ1-6; a weak D match, TRBD1 (6 bases). The CDR3 covers 18 residues. The V gene lost 4 bases and the J gene lost 0 bases, with 16 bases spanning the gap. From germline, CDR1 is LNHDA and CDR2 SQIVND (reference sequence). In nucleotides, the CDR3 is TGTGCCAGTAGTAACACAGGGCCAACTATCTCCTATAATTCACCCCTCCACTTT. This codes for CASSNTGPTISYNSPLHF.

This chain connects TRBV5-5 to TRBJ2-7; TRBD2 agrees at 9 bases. The CDR3 spans 16 residues. Germline loops: CDR1 SGHKS, CDR2 YYEKEE (reference sequence). V was clipped by 4 bases and J by 0 bases; unmatched bases: 8. The CDR3 reads CASSPETSGDSYEQYF. In DNA, the CDR3 is TGTGCCAGCAGCCCGGAGACTAGCGGCGACTCCTACGAGCAGTACTTC.

In its sample, this clonotype was seen a few times. The chain couples TRBV4-2 to TRBJ1-1; D is possibly TRBD1 (5 bases). CDR3 size: 15 residues. Trimming left V 4 bases short and J 0 bases short, with 12 bases between. Per germline, CDR1 LGHNA and CDR2 YNFKEQ. For the CDR3, the DNA is TGTGCCAGCAGCCGGGGAGGGACCCTGAACACTGAAGCTTTCTTT. This translates into CASSRGGTLNTEAFF.

This clonotype was observed at least ten times. The chain combines TRBV15 with TRBJ1-1, with D perhaps TRBD1 (5 bases). CDR1 is LNHNV, CDR2 YYDKDF, per germline (reference sequence). Trimming cost V 0 bases and J 1 base, with 12 bases left between them. This CDR3 is built from 16 residues. CDR3 in DNA: TGTGCCACCAGCAGAGATGGATGGGGGACGAACACTGAAGCTTTCTTT. It is translated as CATSRDGWGTNTEAFF.

This clonotype was recorded many times. The chain carries TRBV6-5 and TRBJ1-1; tentative D call: TRBD1 (5 bases). Trimming pared 2 bases from V and 1 base from J, leaving 8 bases between. The CDR3 spans 14 residues. Germline V gene data show CDR1 as MNHEY and CDR2 as SVGAGI. In DNA, the CDR3 is TGTGCCAGCAGTTACGAGAGGGGGAACACTGAAGCTTTCTTT. Translation: CASSYERGNTEAFF.

This rearrangement joins TRBV7-9 to TRBJ2-5; D might be TRBD1 or TRBD2, each matching 5 bases. V shed 4 bases and J shed 5 bases, with 14 bases lying between them. The germline CDR1 and CDR2 sequences are SEHNR and FQNEAQ (reference sequence). The CDR3 is 14 amino acids. The CDR3 DNA follows: TGTGCCAGCAGCTCATCGGGGCTAACGGAGACCCAGTACTTC. It codes for CASSSSGLTETQYF.

This clonotype has only a few counts. This sequence joins TRBV28 and TRBJ2-2; no clear D. V was shortened by 6 bases and J by 1 base, with 12 bases between the two germline ends. This CDR3 region has 15 residues. Per germline, CDR1 MDHEN and CDR2 SYDVKM. CDR3 residues: CASRLTWKNTGELFF. The CDR3 nucleotides are TGTGCCAGCAGACTCACATGGAAGAACACCGGGGAGCTGTTTTTT.

This clonotype has ten or more counts. CDR3 nucleotides: TGTGCCAGCAGCTCCGGACAGGATGAGCAGTTCTTC. Translated, it gives CASSSGQDEQFF. The chain links TRBV2 to TRBJ2-1; 7 bases are a match to TRBD1. V shed 6 bases and J 8 bases; nucleotides not matched to a gene: 4. Germline V gives CDR1 SNHLY, CDR2 FYNNEI. The CDR3 covers 12 residues.

This clonotype was seen at least ten times. The rearrangement joins TRBV6-1 to TRBJ1-4; 8 bases agree with TRBD1. There are 15 residues in the CDR3. Germline CDR1 and CDR2: MNHNS and SASEGT. V lost 5 bases and J lost 7; bases outside the gene matches: 9. The CDR3 protein is CASSPTGTGTEKLFF. As DNA, the CDR3 is TGTGCCAGCAGTCCTACCGGGACAGGAACTGAAAAACTGTTTTTT.

This clonotype was seen many times. The chain has TRBV6-5 and TRBJ1-2, with D hard to call. The CDR3 contains 15 residues. The germline CDR1 and CDR2 sequences are MNHEY and SVGAGI. Trimming removed 4 bases from V and 4 bases from J, with 16 bases in between. The CDR3 is CASSLSPRVTYGYTF. CDR3 nucleotides: TGTGCCAGCAGTTTATCCCCTAGAGTTACCTATGGCTACACCTTC.

This clonotype showed up many times. The chain recombines TRBV3-1 with TRBJ2-7; the D is unclear. The V gene's germline CDR1 is LGHDT and CDR2 YNNKEL (reference sequence). V shed 4 bases and J shed 2 bases, with 12 bases lying between them. The length of the CDR3 is 14 residues. The CDR3 region has the DNA TGTGCCAGCAGCCCAGTAGGTACCACCTACGAGCAGTACTTC. Translated: CASSPVGTTYEQYF.

This clonotype was found many times. V and J are TRBV5-1 and TRBJ1-1; TRBD1 matches at 9 bases. Germline-derived CDR1 and CDR2 are SGHRS and YFSETQ. There are 15 residues in the CDR3. The J segment lost 5 bases and the V segment lost 2 bases, leaving 7 bases of the junction unmatched. The CDR3 DNA sequence: TGCGCCAGCAGCTTTTACAGGGGGCGCGGGACTGAAGCTTTCTTT. This sequence encodes CASSFYRGRGTEAFF.

The chain couples TRBV5-1 to TRBJ1-1, with TRBD1 matching over 9 bases. The CDR3 has 14 amino acids. The germline V gene encodes CDR1 SGHRS and CDR2 YFSETQ. J lost 6 bases, V lost 2 bases, and 5 bases had no gene match. The CDR3 bases are TGCGCCAGCAGCTTACAGGGGGCGCGACCTGAAGCTTTCTTT. Translating gives CASSLQGARPEAFF.

This clonotype was counted ten times or more. V and J are TRBV5-1 and TRBJ1-1, with a tentative D call TRBD1 (5 bases). Germline CDR1 SGHRS, CDR2 YFSETQ. The V end was cut by 3 bases, the J end by 6 bases, with 9 bases between. CDR3 size: 12 residues. The CDR3 DNA is TGCGCCAGCAGCTCAGGGTTACCTGAAGCTTTCTTT. It specifies CASSSGLPEAFF.

This clonotype has more than one count but fewer than ten. The chain has TRBV2 and TRBJ1-2; D uncertain. The CDR3 covers 14 residues. CDR1 and CDR2 (germline): SNHLY, FYNNEI. Trimming cost V 2 bases and J 6 bases, with 13 bases left between them. The CDR3, as DNA: TGTGCCAGCAGTGAAAGGAGGCAGAATAATGGCTACACCTTC. The encoded protein is CASSERRQNNGYTF.

This clonotype was counted at least ten times. The V call is TRBV12-3 or TRBV12-4, the J call TRBJ2-1; tentative D call: TRBD1 (5 bases). V was shortened by 5 bases and J by 3 bases, with 17 bases between the two germline ends. This CDR3 spans 16 amino acids. The CDR3 DNA reads as TGTGCCAGCAGTATCCGGGCCTTAGGGGACTACAATGAGCAGTTCTTC. The encoded protein is CASSIRALGDYNEQFF.

This clonotype was seen many times. The chain employs TRBV3-1 and TRBJ1-1, with 7 nucleotides matching TRBD1. V shed 5 bases, J shed 1 base, and the junction held 4 bases outside the gene matches. This CDR3 has 14 residues. Germline loops: CDR1 LGHDT, CDR2 YNNKEL (reference sequence). DNA of the CDR3: TGTGCCAGCAGCATCGGGACAGCGAACACTGAAGCTTTCTTT. It is translated as CASSIGTANTEAFF. The full variable domain, in which reference TRBV3-1 and TRBJ1-1 provide the parts outside the CDR3, is DTAVSQTPKYLVTQMGNDKSIKCEQNLGHDTMYWYKQDSKKFLKIMFSYNNKELIINETVPNRFSPKSPDKAHLNLHINSLELGDSAVYFCASSIGTANTEAFFGQGTRLTVV.

The genes are TRBV27 and TRBJ2-3, with 9 bases fitting TRBD2. V lost 3 bases, J lost 0 bases, and 16 bases stayed unmatched. From germline, CDR1 is MNHEY and CDR2 SMNVEV (reference sequence). The CDR3 spans 20 residues. The CDR3 spells CASSLYPSRRGGSSTDTQYF. DNA for the CDR3: TGTGCCAGCAGTTTGTACCCCTCTCGGCGGGGGGGCTCGAGCACAGATACGCAGTATTTT.

This clonotype was detected a few times. The chain employs TRBV10-3 and TRBJ2-1; D possibly uses TRBD1 or TRBD2 (5 bases each). The V end lost 4 bases, the J end lost 5 bases, and 12 bases lay between the germline ends. Germline V gene sequence: CDR1 ENHRY, CDR2 SYGVKD. This CDR3 contains 14 residues. Written as DNA, the CDR3 is TGTGCCATCAGTGTTACTGGGACCCACAATGAGCAGTTCTTC. This encodes CAISVTGTHNEQFF.

This clonotype turned up a few times. The J gene is TRBJ1-6, the V gene TRBV5-1; a weak D match, TRBD1 (6 bases). CDR1 is SGHRS, CDR2 YFSETQ, per germline. The CDR3 runs 13 residues. Trimming took off 5 bases at V and 11 bases at J, with 14 bases between the two ends. DNA of the CDR3: TGCGCCAGCAGACCGGAAGGACAGACACCCCTCCACTTT. It specifies CASRPEGQTPLHF.

V gene TRBV6-2 or TRBV6-3 combines with J gene TRBJ2-1; 13 nucleotides line up with TRBD2. The CDR3 has 15 residues. Looked up from germline, CDR1 is MNHEY and CDR2 is SVGEGT. Trimming removed 5 bases from V and 7 bases from J; junction bases left unmatched: 5. Here the CDR3 DNA reads TGTGCCAGCAGTACCGGACTAGCGGGGGTAAATGAGCAGTTCTTC. The encoded protein is CASSTGLAGVNEQFF.

This clonotype was recorded at least ten times. V and J are TRBV11-2 and TRBJ1-1, with unresolved D. CDR1 is SGHAT and CDR2 is FQNNGV in the germline V gene. The CDR3 consists of 17 residues. V gave up 0 bases and J gave up 3 bases, with 17 bases separating them. CDR3 region: CASSLDRLSVGYTEAFF. The CDR3 DNA is TGTGCCAGCAGCTTAGATAGGCTTAGTGTTGGTTACACTGAAGCTTTCTTT. Combining the CDR3 with reference TRBV11-2 and TRBJ1-1 gives the whole variable domain EAGVAQSPRYKIIEKRQSVAFWCNPISGHATLYWYQQILGQGPKLLIQFQNNGVVDDSQLPKDRFSAERLKGVDSTLKIQPAKLEDSAVYLCASSLDRLSVGYTEAFFGQGTRLTVV.

This chain joins TRBV7-3 and TRBJ2-5, with TRBD1 identical over 12 bases. The V gene's germline CDR1 is SGHTA and CDR2 FQGTGA. This CDR3 comprises 16 residues. V gave up 5 bases and J gave up 5 bases; unmatched junction bases: 9. The CDR3 sequence is CASSRHGTGGLETQYF. CDR3 in DNA: TGTGCCAGCAGCCGTCATGGGACAGGGGGCCTGGAGACCCAGTACTTC.

This clonotype was counted a few times. The rearrangement uses TRBV6-1 and TRBJ1-4; 9 bases line up with TRBD1. The junction had 8 bases not matched to a gene; V was cut back by 7 bases and J by 5 bases. The CDR3 spans 15 residues. CDR1 is MNHNS, CDR2 SASEGT, per germline. Written as DNA, the CDR3 is TGTGCCAGCAACGCGGGACAGGGTCTCAATGAAAAACTGTTTTTT. Translation: CASNAGQGLNEKLFF.

This clonotype was counted between two and nine times. V and J are TRBV6-5 and TRBJ2-3, with 7 bases fitting TRBD2. V lost 0 bases and J lost 4; bases outside the gene matches: 4. The V gene's germline CDR1 is MNHEY and CDR2 SVGAGI. The CDR3 is made up of 15 amino acids. The CDR3: CASSYSTSQPDTQYF. In nucleotides, the CDR3 is TGTGCCAGCAGTTACTCGACTAGCCAGCCAGATACGCAGTATTTT.

In this sample, this clonotype turned up a few times. The gene calls are TRBV29-1 and TRBJ2-1, with a tentative D call TRBD1 (6 bases). This CDR3 spans 15 amino acids. Trimming removed 7 bases at V and 0 bases at J, with 16 bases between. CDR1 SQVTM and CDR2 ANQGSEA come from the germline V gene. Here the CDR3 DNA reads TGCAGCGCCCCGGGGACACAGAGCTCCTACAATGAGCAGTTCTTC. Amino acid sequence: CSAPGTQSSYNEQFF.